This TCR beta chain derives from a study of cytomegalovirus exposure and HLA in healthy donors. Losses at the gene ends were 0 bases for V and 5 bases for J; bases not matched to a gene: 5. CDR1 is MNHNY, CDR2 SVGAGI, per germline (reference sequence). This CDR3 is 15 amino acids long. Both 60 Vbeta primers and 13 Jbeta primers went into the PCR. The repertoire was sequenced with immunoSEQ multiplex PCR; TCRdb's copy has only in-frame clones and lacks some. Among approximately 140,000 clones listed, over 70% were seen once. The chain has TRBV6-6 and TRBJ2-3; 7 bases line up with TRBD2. The origin of this receptor is a woman younger than 35 in good health and CMV-seronegative. The sequenced sample consisted of PBMCs. The CDR3 protein is CASSYSNQRGDTQYF. The CDR3 nucleotides are TGTGCCAGCAGTTACTCGAATCAGCGGGGAGATACGCAGTATTTT.